The next 24 T cell receptor beta chains were all read from a single sample in a study of blood T cell repertoires in COVID-19 (dated by TCRdb to about 2020). The library was generated by the immunoSEQ multiplex PCR assay. TCRdb provides this immuneACCESS table in a form limited to in-frame rearrangements. Some clones are lacking; in checked studies, under half of them reflect an unresolved V gene, and why the rest are absent is not known. In this sample the table shows approximately 60,000 clones, approximately 93% of which occur a single time. Clones ranked in the top ten supply less than 3.5% of the sample. Sequences were obtained from peripheral blood. The receptors come from a man between 65 and 85 years old with active COVID-19.

Only one count was recorded for this clone. The CDR3 nucleotides are TGCGCCAGCAGCTCACACAGGGGGCTTACTGAAGCTTTCTTT. The encoded protein is CASSSHRGLTEAFF. V usage is TRBV4-3 and J usage is TRBJ1-1; the match to TRBD1 covers 9 bases. CDR1 is LGHNA and CDR2 is YSLEER in the germline V gene. J was trimmed by 5 bases and V by 5 bases; bases with no gene match: 6. The CDR3 covers 14 residues.

The chain combines TRBV6-2 or TRBV6-3 with TRBJ1-6; tentative D call: TRBD1 (5 bases). CDR3 length: 17 amino acids. Trimming removed 4 bases at V and 0 bases at J, with 13 bases between. CDR1 is MNHEY, CDR2 SVGEGT, per germline. CDR3 residues: CASSSGHQSSYNSPLHF. The CDR3 DNA sequence: TGTGCCAGCAGTTCAGGACACCAGAGCTCCTATAATTCACCCCTCCACTTT.

The J gene is TRBJ2-7, the V gene TRBV4-1; the D is unclear. V lost 0 bases, J lost 2 bases, and 5 bases lay in between. Germline CDR1 is MGHRA and CDR2 is YSYEKL. The CDR3 runs to 13 residues. This CDR3 is CASSQDETYEQYF. CDR3 coding DNA: TGCGCCAGCAGCCAAGATGAGACCTACGAGCAGTACTTC.

This chain uses TRBV2 with TRBJ1-6, with 9 bases identical to TRBD1. This CDR3 has 14 residues. CDR1 and CDR2 from the germline V gene are SNHLY and FYNNEI. The ends lost 6 bases at V and 9 bases at J; junction bases unmatched: 6. CDR3 loop: CASSPGTGSSPLHF. The CDR3 nucleotides are TGTGCCAGCAGCCCCGGGACAGGGAGTTCACCCCTCCACTTT.

V and J are TRBV24-1 and TRBJ2-1, with 11 positions matching TRBD1. This CDR3 spans 15 amino acids. Germline lookup yields CDR1 KGHDR and CDR2 SFDVKD. The junction had 7 bases not matched to a gene; V was cut back by 6 bases and J by 7 bases. The CDR3 here is CATSQPGQGGNEQFF. The CDR3, as DNA: TGTGCCACCAGTCAGCCGGGACAGGGGGGGAATGAGCAGTTCTTC.

This clone came up once. CDR3 sequence reads: CASSHGGLSSGANVLTF. CDR3 in DNA: TGTGCCAGCAGCCATGGGGGGTTGTCCTCTGGGGCCAACGTCCTGACTTTC. J is TRBJ2-6 and V is TRBV2, with D maybe TRBD2 (6 bases). The CDR3 spans 17 residues. V dropped 6 bases and J dropped 0 bases, with 15 bases sitting between them. Germline CDR1 is SNHLY and CDR2 is FYNNEI.

The chain has TRBV3-1 (or the pseudogene TRBV3-2) and TRBJ1-3; TRBD1 agrees at 8 bases. CDR1 is LGHDT, CDR2 YNNKEL, per germline (reference sequence). This CDR3 is 16 amino acids long. V shed 1 base and J 3 bases; nucleotides not matched to a gene: 5. The CDR3 region is CASSQASGTGGNTIYF. CDR3 sequence (DNA): TGTGCCAGCAGCCAAGCCTCCGGGACAGGTGGAAACACCATATATTTT.

The chain couples TRBV5-1 to TRBJ1-5; D gene uncertain. V was shortened by 2 bases and J by 1 base, with 4 bases between the two germline ends. CDR1 is SGHRS, CDR2 YFSETQ, per germline. This CDR3 spans 13 amino acids. CDR3 coding DNA: TGCGCCAGCAGCTTAGCCAGCAATCAGCCCCAGCATTTT. Encoded protein: CASSLASNQPQHF.

CDR3 region: CASSGHQGAYNSPLHF. CDR3 DNA: TGTGCCAGCAGCGGACATCAGGGGGCCTATAATTCACCCCTCCACTTT. The gene calls are TRBV11-3 and TRBJ1-6, with 7 bases that match TRBD1. The CDR3 totals 16 residues. Germline CDR1 SGHNT, CDR2 YENEEA. J was trimmed by 2 bases and V by 5 bases; bases with no gene match: 6.

The V gene is TRBV7-9, the J gene TRBJ1-4; TRBD1 agrees at 7 bases. The germline V gene encodes CDR1 SEHNR and CDR2 FQNEAQ (reference sequence). The CDR3 length is 14 residues. V shed 5 bases and J 5 bases; nucleotides not matched to a gene: 5. The CDR3 DNA reads as TGTGCCAGCAGCAGACAGGGTTCCAATGAAAAACTGTTTTTT. It translates to CASSRQGSNEKLFF.

This clone was recorded at least ten times. DNA of the CDR3: TGTGCCAGCAGCTCCTATCCCGGGACATTGAACACTGAAGCTTTCTTT. It codes for CASSSYPGTLNTEAFF. The V call is TRBV11-2, the J call TRBJ1-1; possible D gene TRBD1, 6 bases. Germline V gene lookup returns CDR1 SGHAT and CDR2 FQNNGV. There are 16 residues in the CDR3. Trimming took off 4 bases at V and 0 bases at J, with 15 bases between the two ends.

This clone was seen more than once but under ten times. This chain uses TRBV7-8 with TRBJ1-3; a possible D gene is TRBD1 (6 bases). Germline V gives CDR1 SGHVS, CDR2 FQNEAQ. This CDR3 has 14 amino acids. V gave up 4 bases and J gave up 7 bases, with 14 bases separating them. The CDR3 here is CASSSRDIVNTIYF. CDR3 bases: TGTGCCAGCAGCTCCAGGGACATTGTTAACACCATATATTTT.

This rearrangement joins TRBV19 to TRBJ1-2; D is uncertain. V gave up 7 bases and J gave up 0 bases, with 9 bases separating them. This CDR3 contains 13 residues. The germline V gene encodes CDR1 LNHDA and CDR2 SQIVND (reference sequence). The CDR3 DNA sequence: TGTGCCAGTAATGGAGACTCTAACTATGGCTACACCTTC. This encodes CASNGDSNYGYTF.

CDR3 loop: CASSEGARAWEQYV. CDR3 nucleotide sequence: TGTGCCAGCAGTGAAGGCGCCAGGGCGTGGGAGCAGTACGTC. The V and J genes are TRBV6-1 and TRBJ2-7; D may be TRBD1 (5 bases). This CDR3 is built from 14 residues. The germline V gene encodes CDR1 MNHNS and CDR2 SASEGT. Trimming cost V 1 base and J 7 bases, with 14 bases left between them.

The chain links TRBV9 to TRBJ1-3; D is unclear. V lost 4 bases and J lost 11, with 16 bases in between. Germline V CDR1 and CDR2: SGDLS, YYNGEE. The CDR3 length is 13 residues. CDR3 sequence (DNA): TGTGCCAGCAGCCCCGGACTGCTTGAGCCCATATATTTT. Amino acids: CASSPGLLEPIYF.

This clone has just one count. This sequence joins TRBV4-2 and TRBJ2-5; weak D call: TRBD1 (6 bases). V was shortened by 4 bases and J by 0 bases, with 9 bases between the two germline ends. The CDR3 runs 14 residues. CDR1 and CDR2 from the germline V gene are LGHNA and YNFKEQ. CDR3 region: CASSLGQNQETQYF. The CDR3 nucleotides read TGTGCCAGCAGCCTTGGACAGAACCAAGAGACCCAGTACTTC.

CDR3 nucleotide sequence: TGTGCCAGTAGTGGGCGTCCTGTCTACGAGCAGTACTTC. Its translation is CASSGRPVYEQYF. The chain joins TRBV19 to TRBJ2-7; D is ambiguous. Germline V gene data show CDR1 as LNHDA and CDR2 as SQIVND (reference sequence). V lost 5 bases to trimming and J lost 3 bases, with 11 bases between them. The CDR3 extends over 13 amino acids.

The chain has TRBV7-2 and TRBJ2-3; no clear D. This CDR3 spans 14 amino acids. The V gene lost 0 bases and the J gene lost 2 bases, with 6 bases spanning the gap. The germline CDR1 and CDR2 sequences are SGHTA and FQGNSA. For the CDR3, the DNA is TGTGCCAGCAGCTTAGCAGCCGCCACAGATACGCAGTATTTT. Protein sequence: CASSLAAATDTQYF.

V is TRBV28 and J is TRBJ2-3, with TRBD1 identical over 8 bases. This CDR3 spans 14 amino acids. V shed 3 bases, J shed 7 bases, and the junction held 6 bases outside the gene matches. Germline CDR1 MDHEN, CDR2 SYDVKM. The CDR3 region has the DNA TGTGCCAGCAGTTTTGGACAGGGTGGGAATACGCAGTATTTT. Translated, it gives CASSFGQGGNTQYF.

The J gene is TRBJ1-2, the V gene TRBV5-1; no reliable D call. The CDR3 is 14 residues long. Trimming took 0 bases from V and 1 from J, leaving 7 bases between them. The germline CDR1 and CDR2 sequences are SGHRS and YFSETQ. The CDR3 protein is CASSLEQNNYGYTF. CDR3 nucleotides: TGCGCCAGCAGCTTGGAACAGAATAACTATGGCTACACCTTC.

V is TRBV5-1 and J is TRBJ2-2; tentatively, D is TRBD2 (7 bases). The CDR3 contains 17 residues. The ends were cut back, 3 bases at V and 5 bases at J, with 20 bases in the middle. From germline, CDR1 is SGHRS and CDR2 YFSETQ. For the CDR3, the DNA is TGCGCCAGCAGCTATGTGCTCGTCGGGGGGCGGACCGGGGAGCTGTTTTTT. Amino acids: CASSYVLVGGRTGELFF.

This chain connects TRBV2 to TRBJ2-2; weak D call: TRBD1 (6 bases). V was cut by 4 bases and J by 0 bases, with 6 bases left in between. Looked up from germline, CDR1 is SNHLY and CDR2 is FYNNEI. The CDR3 has 14 amino acids. The CDR3 loop reads CASSGQANTGELFF. CDR3 in DNA: TGTGCCAGCAGTGGACAGGCGAACACCGGGGAGCTGTTTTTT.

In its sample, this clone was seen a few times. The chain carries TRBV19 and TRBJ2-7, with D perhaps TRBD1 (5 bases). Per the germline V gene, CDR1 is LNHDA and CDR2 is SQIVND (reference sequence). The V gene lost 5 bases and the J gene lost 7 bases, with 9 bases spanning the gap. CDR3 size: 11 residues. Here the CDR3 reads CASSLHREQYF. The CDR3 nucleotides read TGTGCCAGTAGTCTGCACAGGGAGCAGTACTTC.

V usage is TRBV7-3 and J usage is TRBJ2-7, with 8 nucleotides matching TRBD1. The CDR3 has 14 residues. V lost 5 bases, J lost 3 bases, and 6 bases stayed unmatched. From germline, CDR1 is SGHTA and CDR2 FQGTGA. Written as DNA, the CDR3 is TGTGCCAGCAGCGCGGACAGGGCCGACTACGAGCAGTACTTC. Translation: CASSADRADYEQYF.